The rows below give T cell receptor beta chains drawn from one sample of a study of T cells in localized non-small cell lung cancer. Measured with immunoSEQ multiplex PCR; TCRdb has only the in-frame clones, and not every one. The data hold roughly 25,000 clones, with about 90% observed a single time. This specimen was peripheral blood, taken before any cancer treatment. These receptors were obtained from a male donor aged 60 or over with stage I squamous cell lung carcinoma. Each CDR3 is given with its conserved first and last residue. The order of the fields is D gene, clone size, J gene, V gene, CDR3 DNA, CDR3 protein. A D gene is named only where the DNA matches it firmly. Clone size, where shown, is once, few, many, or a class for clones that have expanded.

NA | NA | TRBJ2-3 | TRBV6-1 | TGTGCCAGCAGTGAAGAACTCCGGGGACCCCTAAGAGATACGCAGTATTTT | CASSEELRGPLRDTQYF
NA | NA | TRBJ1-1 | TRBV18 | TGTGCCAGCTCACCGGCCGGGAGGACGAACACTGAAGCTTTCTTT | CASSPAGRTNTEAFF
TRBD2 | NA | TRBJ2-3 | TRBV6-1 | TGTGCCAGCAGTGAAGAGGTGCGGGGGAACACAGATACGCAGTATTTT | CASSEEVRGNTDTQYF
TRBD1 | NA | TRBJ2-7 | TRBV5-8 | TGTGCCAGCAGCCTGTCGGGACAGGTACCCTACGAGCAGTACTTC | CASSLSGQVPYEQYF
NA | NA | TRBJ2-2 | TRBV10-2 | TGCGCCAGCAGTGGGCTGAAGACCGGGGAGCTGTTTTTT | CASSGLKTGELFF
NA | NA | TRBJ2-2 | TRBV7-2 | TGTGCCAGCAGCCCCCCTTCCGGGGAGCTGTTTTTT | CASSPPSGELFF
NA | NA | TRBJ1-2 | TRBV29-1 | TGCAGCGCCCTGCTTCTACTCGGCTATGGCTACACCTTC | CSALLLLGYGYTF
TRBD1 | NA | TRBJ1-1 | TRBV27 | TGTGCCAGCAGTTTATCGTTAGGACAGGGGTCCTCTGAAGCTTTCTTT | CASSLSLGQGSSEAFF
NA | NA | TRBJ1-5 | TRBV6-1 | TGTGCCAGCAGTGAACTCTGGGGGGGCAGACAGCCCCAGCATTTT | CASSELWGGRQPQHF
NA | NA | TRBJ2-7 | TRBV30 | TGTGCCTGGGGACGAAGGACATACGAGCAGTACTTC | CAWGRRTYEQYF
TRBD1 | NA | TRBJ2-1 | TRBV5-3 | TGTGCCAGCAGCTTCGGAACAGGGGTCTACAATGAGCAGTTCTTC | CASSFGTGVYNEQFF
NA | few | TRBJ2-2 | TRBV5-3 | TGTGCCAGAAGCTTGGAACCATGCACCGGGGAGCTGTTTTTT | CARSLEPCTGELFF
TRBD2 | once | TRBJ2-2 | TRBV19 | TGTGCCAGTAGAGTTGGGACTAGCGCCACCGGGGAGCTGTTTTTT | CASRVGTSATGELFF
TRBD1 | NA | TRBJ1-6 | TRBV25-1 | TGTGCCAGCAGTGAATCGGGGACAGGGGGTAACTCACCCCTCCACTTT | CASSESGTGGNSPLHF
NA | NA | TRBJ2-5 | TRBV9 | TGTGCCAGCAGCGTAGGACCGACCATCCGGGAGACCCAGTACTTC | CASSVGPTIRETQYF
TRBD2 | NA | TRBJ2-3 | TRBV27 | TGTGCCAGCAGTTCTTTGGGGTTCGCCGGGACTAGCGGGAGAGACACAGATACGCAGTATTTT | CASSSLGFAGTSGRDTDTQYF
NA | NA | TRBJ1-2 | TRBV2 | TGTGCCAGCAAGGGTGACGGCAATGGCTACACCTTC | CASKGDGNGYTF